This T cell receptor beta chain was sequenced for a study of blood T cell repertoires in COVID-19. For the study at large: In each case, the material was cDNA or gDNA derived from T cells, B-cell-depleted T cells, or PBMCs.

Profiled with immunoSEQ multiplex PCR; TCRdb holds only in-frame clones, not every one. The data hold more than 150,000 clones, with about four fifths observed a single time. Germline V gene data show CDR1 as SNHLY and CDR2 as FYNNEI. This CDR3 has 13 amino acids. Losses at the gene ends were 5 bases for V and 4 bases for J; bases not matched to a gene: 4. The sample was peripheral blood. The sequence came from a woman aged 80 or older with acute or convalescent COVID-19. The chain employs TRBV2 and TRBJ1-1; 7 bases fit TRBD1. The CDR3 spells CASSYTGATEAFF. The CDR3 coding sequence is TGTGCCAGCAGTTATACAGGGGCCACTGAAGCTTTCTTT.